This T cell receptor (beta chain) was sequenced in a study of beta chain features in type 1 diabetes (dated by TCRdb to between 2017 and 2018). Study-level background: Mean age, gender distribution, total cell number and subset yield were not different between patients and healthy donors. Regulatory and stem cell-like memory subsets were isolated from only 8 patients and roughly 8 healthy donors, whereas naive and central memory subsets came from all 30 or so donors. The study compared TCRB repertoires of sorted circulating CD4+ T cell subsets between recently diagnosed type 1 diabetes patients and matched healthy donors. A total of 107,917,701 sorted cells were examined across all samples, and the number of cells per subset was strongly correlated with RNA yield. Study-wide conclusions, independent of this receptor: Fewer insertions and more nucleotide deletions at VDJ recombination sites were observed in patients with type 1 diabetes, implying thymic rearrangement abnormalities. Naive, central memory and regulatory TCRB repertoires appeared to be more similar among patients than among healthy donors. HLA sub-analyses involved small numbers of individuals, so any influence of HLA type on TCRB rearrangement remained unresolved. Shorter templates might have been favored by PCR, but patient and control samples were amplified and corrected together, so both groups would have been affected equally by any skew. A moderate but significant shortening of TCRB CDR3 length was observed in type 1 diabetes patients in all four CD4+ subsets. Sequencing cDNA rather than genomic DNA could over-represent highly expressing activated cells, although activation and CD3 levels did not differ between groups.

From each donor, a single peripheral blood sample of 90 to 150 mL on average was drawn into heparinised tubes. Using a panel that included CD45RO, CCR7, CD25, CD127, CD95 and CD27, naive, central memory, regulatory and stem cell-like memory CD4+ T cells were sorted on a BD FACSAria II. Purity was above 98% for every sorted population. PBMCs were separated immediately by Lymphoprep density gradient centrifugation and were stained directly, without being cultured. So that batch effects would be minimized, each experiment stained and sorted samples in pairs, pairing one healthy donor with one patient. The entire amount of isolated RNA was reverse transcribed using the High Capacity cDNA Reverse Transcription Kit, so the sequenced TCRB transcripts were expressed ones. Deep immunoSEQ sequencing was applied to naive, central memory and regulatory T cell samples, giving an average of roughly 3.5 million total reads per sample. Sorted cells were lysed in RLT buffer, and RNA was extracted using DNase-treated RNeasy Micro or Mini kits according to cell number. To prevent cross-contamination, every cell subset was processed on its own, while patient and healthy donor samples were processed together. TCRB sequences were amplified from cDNA with the immunoSEQ multiplex PCR, producing 87-bp fragments spanning the CDR3 region. Amplicons were sequenced on the Illumina HiSeq platform. The study's processing was this. PCR bias was corrected computationally using synthetic template baselines, and reads within Hamming distance 2 were collapsed, with unmergeable singletons discarded. Reads were aligned against IMGT to assign V, D and J genes, CDR3 length and insertions or deletions at six rearrangement sites. Clonotype counts were normalized to sorted cell number within each subset before computing true diversity and Gini coefficients with the tcR R package. The overlap coefficient, calculated on TCRB nucleotide sequences, was used to quantify repertoire sharing. As a proxy for the pre-selection repertoire, out-of-frame TCRB sequences from naive cells were analyzed. The source is immuneACCESS, and TCRdb retained only in-frame sequences with V and J called. Part of the clones is not carried over; for the studies checked, unresolved V genes explain less than half of this, and the remainder is unexplained. V, J and clone size were drawn from that table, and D and trimming were deduced from the DNA. In all, the sample holds roughly 380,000 clones, and 15% to 20% of those were seen once. Approximately 0.041% of the sample is in the top ten clones.

The CDR3 sequence holds 13 residues, the cysteine and phenylalanine included. Kept here is only the CDR3 DNA, which spans 39 bases and is read in frame from base 1. Per the germline V gene, KGHSH is the CDR1 and LQKENI is the CDR2. V loses 6 bases, J loses 4 bases, and the germline ends lie 12 bases apart. A remark on this clone: What this receptor recognizes is not known. Base-call qualities are not available, and no considerably larger clone is one nucleotide away.

This receptor was obtained from a young woman in good health. Sequencing used naive CD4+ T cells from blood. This specimen's cell subset or site label, interpreted: true naive CD4+ T cells. The chain uses TRBV18 and TRBJ1-1, with the D gene not confidently named. The DNA is as follows: TGTGCCAGCTCGCTCGTTTCGAGCACTGAAGCTTTCTTT. Translated, this gives CASSLVSSTEAFF.